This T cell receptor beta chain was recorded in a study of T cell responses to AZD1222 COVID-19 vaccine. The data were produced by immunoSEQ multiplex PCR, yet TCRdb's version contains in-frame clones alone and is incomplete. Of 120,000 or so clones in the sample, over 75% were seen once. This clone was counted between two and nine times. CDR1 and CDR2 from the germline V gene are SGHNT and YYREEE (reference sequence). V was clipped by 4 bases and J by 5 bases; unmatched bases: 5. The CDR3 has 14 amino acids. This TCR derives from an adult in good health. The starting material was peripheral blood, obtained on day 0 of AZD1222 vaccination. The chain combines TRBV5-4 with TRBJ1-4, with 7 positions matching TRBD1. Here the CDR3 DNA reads TGTGCCAGCAGCCGGGACAGCGGGAATGAAAAACTGTTTTTT. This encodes CASSRDSGNEKLFF.